These 5 T cell receptor beta chains were all obtained from the same sample, sequenced in a study of blood T cell repertoires in COVID-19. The table came from immunoSEQ multiplex PCR; TCRdb's copy has only in-frame clones and leaves some out. Among 30,000 to 35,000 clones listed, roughly 87% were seen once. Specimen: peripheral blood. The receptor set was obtained from a man aged 55 to 69 with active COVID-19.

This sequence joins TRBV10-1 and TRBJ2-7; the match to TRBD2 covers 7 bases. The CDR3 totals 15 residues. Per the germline V gene, CDR1 is WNHNN and CDR2 is SYGVQD (reference sequence). V dropped 5 bases and J dropped 2; count of bases not matched to a gene: 9. The CDR3 nucleotides read TGCGCCAGCAGTCCCTGGGGTAGCGGGCCCTACGAGCAGTACTTC. The encoded protein is CASSPWGSGPYEQYF.

The chain employs TRBV9 and TRBJ2-1, with a possible D match to TRBD1 (6 bases). The length of the CDR3 is 13 residues. V lost 2 bases and J 6 bases, leaving 9 bases between the germline ends. The germline CDR1 and CDR2 sequences are SGDLS and YYNGEE. The CDR3 loop is CASSVDSFNEQFF. CDR3 bases: TGTGCCAGCAGCGTGGACAGTTTCAATGAGCAGTTCTTC.

The table lists this clone with a few counts. The V call is TRBV5-4, the J call TRBJ1-2; D possibly corresponds to TRBD1 (5 bases). Germline V CDR1 and CDR2: SGHNT, YYREEE (reference sequence). There are 14 residues in the CDR3. V lost 0 bases, J lost 0 bases, and 6 bases lay in between. CDR3 in amino acids: CASSLAGANYGYTF. Here the CDR3 DNA reads TGTGCCAGCAGCTTGGCGGGGGCTAACTATGGCTACACCTTC.

The chain carries TRBV5-6 and TRBJ2-7, with TRBD1 matching over 10 bases. V lost 4 bases, J lost 0 bases, and 1 base stayed unmatched. The CDR3 covers 14 residues. Looked up from germline, CDR1 is SGHDT and CDR2 is YYEEEE. The CDR3 bases are TGTGCCAGCAGCGGGGACAGGGGCTCCTACGAGCAGTACTTC. Its translation is CASSGDRGSYEQYF. The full variable domain, its missing parts supplied by reference TRBV5-6 and TRBJ2-7, is DAGVTQSPTHLIKTRGQQVTLRCSPKSGHDTVSWYQQALGQGPQFIFQYYEEEERQRGNFPDRFSGHQFPNYSSELNVNALLLGDSALYLCASSGDRGSYEQYFGPGTRLTVT.

The J gene is TRBJ2-7, the V gene TRBV12-3 or TRBV12-4; 9 bases fit TRBD1. With 9 bases clipped from V and 2 bases from J, the junction kept 2 bases outside the gene matches. The CDR3 loop spans 12 amino acids. The CDR3 region has the DNA TGTGCCAGTGGGACAGGGACCTACGAGCAGTACTTC. Translated, it gives CASGTGTYEQYF.